Presented here are 5 T cell receptor beta chains from one specimen sequenced in a study of Graves' ophthalmopathy and Graves' hyperthyroidism. Amplification from RNA transcripts yielded the TCR beta CDR3 regions. First-round RT-PCR with HTBI primers preceded a second-round multiplex PCR. Via MiXCR, TCRdb re-called the multiplex PCR reads, giving one row per CDR3 protein. The data show approximately 700,000 distinct CDR3 sequences, under 50% seen once. Sample: peripheral blood. Every receptor here comes from an adult man with Graves' ophthalmopathy.

This clonotype was found many times. V is TRBV9 and J is TRBJ2-6, with D possibly called TRBD1 or TRBD2 (5 bases each). The length of the CDR3 is 16 residues. Between the trimmed V and J ends, which lost 0 bases and 1 base, there was a span of 8 bases. CDR1 is SGDLS and CDR2 is YYNGEE in the germline V gene. CDR3 sequence: CASSVVGGSGANVLTF. CDR3 in DNA: TGTGCCAGCAGCGTAGTTGGGGGATCTGGGGCCAACGTCCTGACTTTC.

This clonotype was seen repeatedly, ten times or more. J is TRBJ1-1 and V is TRBV11-2; D is perhaps TRBD1 (5 bases). Germline CDR1 is SGHAT and CDR2 is FQNNGV. The CDR3 contains 14 residues. Trimming left V 5 bases short and J 5 bases short, with 15 bases between. CDR3 sequence (DNA): TGTGCCAGCAGCACCGGGGGAGGGTGGACTGAAGCTTTCTTT. It is translated as CASSTGGGWTEAFF.

This clonotype was observed many times. The V call is TRBV7-8, the J call TRBJ2-5; 10 bases are a match to TRBD2. In germline, CDR1 is SGHVS, CDR2 FQNEAQ. The CDR3 has 14 amino acids. With 4 bases clipped from V and 5 bases from J, the junction kept 4 bases outside the gene matches. CDR3 bases: TGTGCCAGCAGCTCACTAGCGGGGAGGGAGACCCAGTACTTC. Amino acids: CASSSLAGRETQYF.

The chain recombines TRBV9 with TRBJ2-5; TRBD1 or TRBD2 may be the D gene (5 bases each). Germline CDR1 reads SGDLS; CDR2 reads YYNGEE. Trimming took 3 bases from V and 7 from J, leaving 13 bases between them. CDR3 size: 13 residues. The CDR3 nucleotides read TGTGCCAGCAGCGGGGACGGCATGGGGACCCAGTACTTC. Protein: CASSGDGMGTQYF.

With respect to this clonotype: A much larger clone sits a single nucleotide away, making a read error possible. The rearrangement uses TRBV12-5 and TRBJ2-5; D is uncertain. Germline loops: CDR1 LGHNT, CDR2 FRNRAP. CDR3 length: 14 amino acids. In nucleotides, the CDR3 is TGTGCCAGCAGTTTAAGGCCAGCGCTTACGACCCAGCACTTC. Its protein is CASSLRPALTTQHF.